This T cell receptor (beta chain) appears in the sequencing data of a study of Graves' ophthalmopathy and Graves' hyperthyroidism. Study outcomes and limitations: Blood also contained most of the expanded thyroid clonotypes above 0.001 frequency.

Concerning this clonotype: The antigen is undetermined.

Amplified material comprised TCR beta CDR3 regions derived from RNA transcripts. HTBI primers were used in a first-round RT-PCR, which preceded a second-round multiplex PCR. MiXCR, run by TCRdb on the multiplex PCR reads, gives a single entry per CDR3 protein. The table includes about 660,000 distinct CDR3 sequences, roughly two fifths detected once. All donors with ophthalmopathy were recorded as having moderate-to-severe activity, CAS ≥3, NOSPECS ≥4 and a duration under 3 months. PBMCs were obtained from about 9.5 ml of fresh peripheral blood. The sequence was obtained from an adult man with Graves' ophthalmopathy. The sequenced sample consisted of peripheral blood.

CDR3 region: CAISESPGPVGNTIYF. The CDR3 DNA is TGTGCCATCAGTGAGTCACCCGGTCCCGTGGGAAACACCATATATTTT. The chain combines TRBV10-3 with TRBJ1-3; the D is unclear. V shed 0 bases and J shed 4 bases, with 13 bases lying between them. CDR3 length: 16 residues. Germline lookup yields CDR1 ENHRY and CDR2 SYGVKD.